Shown below are 3 T cell receptor beta chains from a single sample sequenced in a study of long-term antiretroviral therapy in people with HIV. The authors ran the immunoSEQ assay, v3.0, at survey level. Generated by immunoSEQ multiplex PCR, the TCRdb table keeps only in-frame clones and is missing some. Among 32,000 or so clones, 65% to 80% were seen once, and the ten largest hold less than 9%. Specimen: unsorted PBMCs, collected 2 years after starting antiretroviral therapy. Receptor source: a woman aged 50 to 60 with HIV.

The rearrangement links TRBV7-2 to TRBJ1-2; D unresolved. V was trimmed by 1 base and J by 3 bases, leaving 9 bases between them. This CDR3 is 14 amino acids long. Germline V gives CDR1 SGHTA, CDR2 FQGNSA. This CDR3 reads CASSLGVGYYGYTF. DNA for the CDR3: TGTGCCAGCAGCTTAGGGGTGGGGTACTATGGCTACACCTTC.

This chain joins TRBV7-3 and TRBJ2-2, with a tentative D call TRBD2 (5 bases). The CDR3 covers 14 residues. V lost 5 bases and J 2 bases, leaving 9 bases between the germline ends. CDR1 is SGHTA and CDR2 is FQGTGA in the germline V gene. DNA of the CDR3: TGTGCCAGCAGCCCCGGGGTCAACACCGGGGAGCTGTTTTTT. Translated, it gives CASSPGVNTGELFF. The full variable domain, rest sourced from reference TRBV7-3 and TRBJ2-2, is GAGVSQTPSNKVTEKGKYVELRCDPISGHTALYWYRQSLGQGPEFLIYFQGTGAADDSGLPNDRFFAVRPEGSVSTLKIQRTERGDSAVYLCASSPGVNTGELFFGEGSRLTVL.

CDR3 protein: CASRPRTEPIFF. Here the CDR3 DNA reads TGTGCCAGCAGACCACGGACGGAGCCGATTTTCTTT. This rearrangement joins TRBV7-8 to TRBJ1-1; no firm D call. Trimming stripped 6 bases from V and 13 bases from J, with 18 bases between. CDR3 length: 12 residues. CDR1 and CDR2 (germline): SGHVS, FQNEAQ. The full variable domain, rest sourced from reference TRBV7-8 and TRBJ1-1, is GAGVSQSPRYKVAKRGQDVALRCDPISGHVSLFWYQQALGQGPEFLTYFQNEAQLDKSGLPSDRFFAERPEGSVSTLKIQRTQQEDSAVYLCASRPRTEPIFFGQGTRLTVV.